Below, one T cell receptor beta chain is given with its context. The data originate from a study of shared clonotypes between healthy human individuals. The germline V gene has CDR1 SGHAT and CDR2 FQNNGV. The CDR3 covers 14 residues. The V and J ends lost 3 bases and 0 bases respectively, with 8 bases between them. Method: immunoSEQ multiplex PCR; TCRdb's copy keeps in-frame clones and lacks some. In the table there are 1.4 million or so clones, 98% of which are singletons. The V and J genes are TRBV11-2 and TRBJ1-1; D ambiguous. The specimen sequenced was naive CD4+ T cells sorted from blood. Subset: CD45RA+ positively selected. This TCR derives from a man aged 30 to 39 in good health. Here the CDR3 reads CASSFTPVNTEAFF. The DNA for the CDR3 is TGTGCCAGCAGCTTTACCCCTGTGAACACTGAAGCTTTCTTT.